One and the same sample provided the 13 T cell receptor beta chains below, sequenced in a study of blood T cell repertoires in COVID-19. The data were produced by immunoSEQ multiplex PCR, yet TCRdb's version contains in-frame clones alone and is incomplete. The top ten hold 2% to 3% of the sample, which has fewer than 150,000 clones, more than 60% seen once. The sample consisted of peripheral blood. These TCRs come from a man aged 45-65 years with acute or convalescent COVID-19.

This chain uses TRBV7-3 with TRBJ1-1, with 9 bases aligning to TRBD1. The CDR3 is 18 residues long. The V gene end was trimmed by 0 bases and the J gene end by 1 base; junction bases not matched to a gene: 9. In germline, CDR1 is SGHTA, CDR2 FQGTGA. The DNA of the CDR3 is TGTGCCAGCAGCTTAACCCCCAACAGGGGGCGGTGGAACACTGAAGCTTTCTTT. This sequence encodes CASSLTPNRGRWNTEAFF.

CDR3 amino acids: CASSLDPQIEQFF. DNA for the CDR3: TGTGCCAGCAGCTTAGATCCACAGATAGAGCAGTTCTTC. J is TRBJ2-1 and V is TRBV11-3, with no clear D. In germline, CDR1 is SGHNT, CDR2 YENEEA. V shed 0 bases and J shed 10 bases, with 10 bases lying between them. This CDR3 has 13 amino acids.

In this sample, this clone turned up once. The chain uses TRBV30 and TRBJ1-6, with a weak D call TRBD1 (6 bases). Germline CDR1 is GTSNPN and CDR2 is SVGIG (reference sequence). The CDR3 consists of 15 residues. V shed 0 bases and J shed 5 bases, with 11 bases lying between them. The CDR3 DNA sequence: TGTGCCTGGAGTGTAGGGGGTAAGGATAATTCACCCCTCCACTTT. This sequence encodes CAWSVGGKDNSPLHF.

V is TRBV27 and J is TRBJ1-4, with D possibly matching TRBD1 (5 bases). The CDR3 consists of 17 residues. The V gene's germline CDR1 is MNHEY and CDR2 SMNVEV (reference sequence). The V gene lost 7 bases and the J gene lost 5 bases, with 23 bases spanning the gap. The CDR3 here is CASTPYGGRITNEKLFF. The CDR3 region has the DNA TGTGCCAGCACTCCCTACGGGGGACGCATCACGAATGAAAAACTGTTTTTT.

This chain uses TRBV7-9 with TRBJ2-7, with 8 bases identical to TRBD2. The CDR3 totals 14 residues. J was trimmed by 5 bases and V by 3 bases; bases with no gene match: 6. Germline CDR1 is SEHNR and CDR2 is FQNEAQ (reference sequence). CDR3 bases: TGTGCCAGCAGCTTTAGCGGGATGTACGACGAGCAGTACTTC. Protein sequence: CASSFSGMYDEQYF.

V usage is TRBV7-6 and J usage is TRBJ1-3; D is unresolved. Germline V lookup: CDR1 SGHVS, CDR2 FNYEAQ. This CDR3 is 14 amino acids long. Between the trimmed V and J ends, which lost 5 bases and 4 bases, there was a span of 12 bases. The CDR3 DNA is TGTGCCAGCAGCCGGGTGGAGGCGGGAAACACCATATATTTT. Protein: CASSRVEAGNTIYF.

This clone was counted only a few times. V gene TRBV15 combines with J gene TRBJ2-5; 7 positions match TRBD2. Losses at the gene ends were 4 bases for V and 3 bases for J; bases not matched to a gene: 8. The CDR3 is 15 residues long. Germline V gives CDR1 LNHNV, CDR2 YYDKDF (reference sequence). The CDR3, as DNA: TGTGCCACCAGCATAACCGGGACTAACAAAGAGACCCAGTACTTC. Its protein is CATSITGTNKETQYF.

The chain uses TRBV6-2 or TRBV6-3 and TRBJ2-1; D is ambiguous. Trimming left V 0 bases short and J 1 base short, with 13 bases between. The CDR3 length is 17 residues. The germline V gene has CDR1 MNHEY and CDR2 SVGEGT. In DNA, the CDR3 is TGTGCCAGCAGTTACTCGCGGCACCTTATTTCCTACAATGAGCAGTTCTTC. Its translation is CASSYSRHLISYNEQFF.

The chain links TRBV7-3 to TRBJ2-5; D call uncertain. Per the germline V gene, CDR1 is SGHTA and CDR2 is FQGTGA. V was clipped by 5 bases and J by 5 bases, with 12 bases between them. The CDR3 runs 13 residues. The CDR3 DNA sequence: TGTGCCAGCAGCGTTCAGGTTCGGGAGACCCAGTACTTC. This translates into CASSVQVRETQYF.

CDR3 DNA sequence: TGTGCCAGCAGCCCCAGACAGGGAAACACAGATACGCAGTATTTT. This translates into CASSPRQGNTDTQYF. The chain joins TRBV3-1 (or the pseudogene TRBV3-2) to TRBJ2-3; 7 bases align to TRBD1. The CDR3 extends over 15 amino acids. Germline loops: CDR1 LGHDT, CDR2 YNNKEL (reference sequence). V was pared by 4 bases and J by 2 bases, with 6 bases of the junction left unmatched.

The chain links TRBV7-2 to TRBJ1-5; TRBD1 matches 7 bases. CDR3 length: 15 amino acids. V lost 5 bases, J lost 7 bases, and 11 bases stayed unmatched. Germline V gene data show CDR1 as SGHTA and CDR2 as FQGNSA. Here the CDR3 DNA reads TGTGCCAGCAGCGAACGGACAGGCCCAGGGCAGCCCCAGCATTTT. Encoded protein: CASSERTGPGQPQHF.

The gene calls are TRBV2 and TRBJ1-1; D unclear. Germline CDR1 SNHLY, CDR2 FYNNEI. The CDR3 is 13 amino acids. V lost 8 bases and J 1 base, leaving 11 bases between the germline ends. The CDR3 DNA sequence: TGTGCCAGCTCGAACGGTCAGAACACTGAAGCTTTCTTT. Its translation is CASSNGQNTEAFF.

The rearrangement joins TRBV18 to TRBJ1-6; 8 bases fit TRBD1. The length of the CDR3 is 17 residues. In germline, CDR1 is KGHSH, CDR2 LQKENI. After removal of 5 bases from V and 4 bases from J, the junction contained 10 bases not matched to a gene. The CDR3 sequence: CASSSLGQEFYNSPLHF. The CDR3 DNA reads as TGTGCCAGCTCAAGTCTGGGACAGGAATTTTATAATTCACCCCTCCACTTT.